A single sample is the source of the 24 T cell receptor beta chains below, sequenced in a study of STAT5B mutations in CD4+ large granular lymphocyte leukemia. Generated by immunoSEQ multiplex PCR, the TCRdb table keeps only in-frame clones and is missing some. Of about 30,000 clones listed, just under 75% are singletons. The specimen was CD4+ T cells from blood buffy coats. The receptors originated from a human donor in good health.

V and J are TRBV29-1 and TRBJ2-1; no reliable D call. The CDR3 consists of 14 residues. Germline loops: CDR1 SQVTM, CDR2 ANQGSEA. Trimming took off 1 base at V and 0 bases at J, with 7 bases between the two ends. CDR3 nucleotides: TGCAGCGTTGAAGTCAGCATCTCCTACAATGAGCAGTTCTTC. It is translated as CSVEVSISYNEQFF.

The rearrangement joins TRBV27 to TRBJ2-7; no reliable D call. The germline V and J ends were trimmed by 6 bases and 3 bases, with 21 bases remaining between them. The CDR3 runs 16 residues. The germline CDR1 and CDR2 sequences are MNHEY and SMNVEV (reference sequence). The CDR3 sequence is CASSSLVRARVYEQYF. As DNA, the CDR3 is TGTGCCAGCAGCTCCCTAGTTAGGGCACGGGTCTACGAGCAGTACTTC.

V and J are TRBV30 and TRBJ2-1, with D unclear. V lost 4 bases and J 7 bases, leaving 14 bases between the germline ends. Germline lookup yields CDR1 GTSNPN and CDR2 SVGIG (reference sequence). This CDR3 spans 13 amino acids. The CDR3 here is CAWTPFEENEQFF. DNA for the CDR3: TGTGCCTGGACTCCATTTGAGGAGAATGAGCAGTTCTTC.

Comment on this clone: The identical CDR3 is also encoded by other nucleotide sequences in the sample. The V gene is TRBV7-8, the J gene TRBJ1-1, with no clear D. CDR3 length: 13 amino acids. CDR1 and CDR2 from the germline V gene are SGHVS and FQNEAQ. Between the trimmed V and J ends, which lost 4 bases and 0 bases, there was a span of 6 bases. CDR3 nucleotides: TGTGCCAGCAGCTCAACAGTGAACACTGAAGCTTTCTTT. Translating gives CASSSTVNTEAFF.

This chain uses TRBV10-3 with TRBJ2-3; 8 bases line up with TRBD2. Germline CDR1 and CDR2: ENHRY and SYGVKD. The CDR3 is made up of 15 amino acids. Trimming removed 3 bases from V and 0 bases from J; junction bases left unmatched: 2. Here the CDR3 reads CAISERGGSTDTQYF. The CDR3, as DNA: TGTGCCATCAGTGAACGGGGGGGAAGCACAGATACGCAGTATTTT.

This sequence joins TRBV18 and TRBJ1-5; D call uncertain. CDR3 length: 14 amino acids. Per germline, CDR1 KGHSH and CDR2 LQKENI. V dropped 3 bases and J dropped 2 bases, with 8 bases sitting between them. CDR3 DNA sequence: TGTGCCAGCTCACCTGCCGGAGGCAATCAGCCCCAGCATTTT. Amino acids: CASSPAGGNQPQHF.

This chain connects TRBV2 to TRBJ1-4; 7 bases are shared with TRBD1. Unmatched junction bases numbered 1, after V lost 5 bases and J lost 1 base. This CDR3 region has 14 residues. The germline gives CDR1 SNHLY, CDR2 FYNNEI. CDR3 sequence (DNA): TGTGCCAGCAGTCGACAGGGAACTAATGAAAAACTGTTTTTT. It codes for CASSRQGTNEKLFF.

The chain joins TRBV7-8 to TRBJ1-1; no clear D gene. Germline V CDR1 and CDR2: SGHVS, FQNEAQ. V gave up 2 bases and J gave up 3 bases, with 7 bases separating them. The CDR3 is 13 amino acids. CDR3 nucleotide sequence: TGTGCCAGCAGCTTAAGTCAGTACACTGAAGCTTTCTTT. This translates into CASSLSQYTEAFF. The full variable domain, completed using reference TRBV7-8 and TRBJ1-1, is GAGVSQSPRYKVAKRGQDVALRCDPISGHVSLFWYQQALGQGPEFLTYFQNEAQLDKSGLPSDRFFAERPEGSVSTLKIQRTQQEDSAVYLCASSLSQYTEAFFGQGTRLTVV.

The chain combines TRBV6-5 with TRBJ1-1, with TRBD1 identical over 8 bases. This CDR3 has 14 amino acids. CDR1 is MNHEY, CDR2 SVGAGI, per germline. Trimming at V came to 6 bases and at J to 3 bases, leaving 6 bases not matched to a gene. The CDR3 sequence: CASRKQGGDTEAFF. CDR3 sequence (DNA): TGTGCCAGCAGAAAACAGGGGGGAGACACTGAAGCTTTCTTT.

This clone was seen a handful of times. This sequence joins TRBV4-1 and TRBJ1-1; TRBD1 might be the D (5 bases). CDR3 length: 14 amino acids. CDR1 is MGHRA, CDR2 YSYEKL, per germline. Between the trimmed V and J ends, which lost 8 bases and 3 bases, there was a span of 16 bases. CDR3 in DNA: TGCGCCAGCCTTAAAGGAGGGGTGGACACTGAAGCTTTCTTT. It codes for CASLKGGVDTEAFF.

With respect to this clone: A read error may account for a junction end that differs from germline. The CDR3 reads CASSLDGFSQYF. DNA of the CDR3: TGTGCTAGCAGCTTAGACGGCTTCTCCCAGTACTTC. The chain recombines TRBV7-7 with TRBJ2-5, with D hard to call. Germline CDR1 and CDR2: SSHAT and FNYEAQ (reference sequence). CDR3 length: 12 amino acids. Supplemented by reference TRBV7-7 and TRBJ2-5, the full variable domain reads GAGVSQSPRYKVTKRGQDVTLRCDPISSHATLYWYQQALGQGPEFLTYFNYEAQPDKSGLPSDRFSAERPEGSISTLTIQRTEQRDSAMYRCASSLDGFSQYFGPGTRLLVL.

This rearrangement joins TRBV10-3 to TRBJ2-3; D not resolved. Trimming removed 3 bases at V and 5 bases at J, with 9 bases between. CDR3 length: 13 amino acids. Germline loops: CDR1 ENHRY, CDR2 SYGVKD. Here the CDR3 DNA reads TGTGCCATCAGTGAACCGACAAAAGATACGCAGTATTTT. This gives the protein CAISEPTKDTQYF.

This clone was seen a few times. CDR3 bases: TGTGCCAGCAGTCGGGGAGGGGCCGATCAGCCCCAGCATTTT. It specifies CASSRGGADQPQHF. The V and J genes are TRBV6-5 and TRBJ1-5; the D gene is possibly TRBD1 (5 bases). V was shortened by 5 bases and J by 5 bases, with 13 bases between the two germline ends. The germline V gene encodes CDR1 MNHEY and CDR2 SVGAGI. The CDR3 has 14 amino acids.

This sequence joins TRBV7-2 and TRBJ1-2; D not certain. The CDR3 runs 13 residues. Germline loops: CDR1 SGHTA, CDR2 FQGNSA. V lost 2 bases and J lost 7, with 11 bases in between. The CDR3 bases are TGTGCCAGCAGCTTACCCCTCGAAGGTGGCTACACCTTC. Protein sequence: CASSLPLEGGYTF.

The chain couples TRBV7-2 to TRBJ2-1, with D possibly TRBD1 on 5 matching bases. Deletions cut 5 bases from V and 2 bases from J, with 16 bases between. Looked up from germline, CDR1 is SGHTA and CDR2 is FQGNSA. The CDR3 covers 16 residues. The CDR3 reads CASSIQTTAPYNEQFF. CDR3 nucleotide sequence: TGTGCCAGCAGCATACAGACGACAGCACCCTACAATGAGCAGTTCTTC. Based on the CDR3 plus reference TRBV7-2 and TRBJ2-1, the full variable domain is GAGVSQSPSNKVTEKGKDVELRCDPISGHTALYWYRQSLGQGLEFLIYFQGNSAPDKSGLPSDRFSAERTGGSVSTLTIQRTQQEDSAVYLCASSIQTTAPYNEQFFGPGTRLTVL.

This clone has just one count. The chain carries TRBV7-2 and TRBJ2-3; TRBD2 aligns across 9 bases. Germline V gene data show CDR1 as SGHTA and CDR2 as FQGNSA. The CDR3 covers 16 residues. V lost 3 bases and J lost 3; bases outside the gene matches: 7. CDR3 nucleotides: TGTGCCAGCAGCTTCCGTGCGGGGGGGCGGACAGATACGCAGTATTTT. Encoded protein: CASSFRAGGRTDTQYF.

V is TRBV2 and J is TRBJ2-5; 11 bases line up with TRBD1. The CDR3 is 16 amino acids. V lost 6 bases and J lost 3; bases outside the gene matches: 9. Germline V gene sequence: CDR1 SNHLY, CDR2 FYNNEI. Written as DNA, the CDR3 is TGTGCCAGCAGGGCTCTTTGGACAGGGGGCGAAGAGACCCAGTACTTC. It translates to CASRALWTGGEETQYF. Combining the CDR3 with reference TRBV2 and TRBJ2-5 gives the whole variable domain EPEVTQTPSHQVTQMGQEVILRCVPISNHLYFYWYRQILGQKVEFLVSFYNNEISEKSEIFDDQFSVERPDGSNFTLKIRSTKLEDSAMYFCASRALWTGGEETQYFGPGTRLLVL.

This sequence joins TRBV28 and TRBJ2-5; TRBD2 aligns across 11 bases. The CDR3 runs to 14 residues. CDR1 is MDHEN, CDR2 SYDVKM, per germline. After removal of 5 bases from V and 6 bases from J, the junction contained 5 bases not matched to a gene. CDR3 region: CASSLAGGSKTQYF. The CDR3 coding sequence is TGTGCCAGCAGTCTAGCGGGGGGCTCCAAGACCCAGTACTTC.

The chain is built from TRBV11-3 and TRBJ2-7; D assignment may be TRBD1 or TRBD2 (5 bases each). The V and J ends lost 1 base and 3 bases respectively, with 13 bases between them. CDR1 is SGHNT and CDR2 is YENEEA in the germline V gene. This CDR3 comprises 15 residues. The DNA of the CDR3 is TGTGCCAGCAGCTTAGCGGACGGGGCATTCTACGAGCAGTACTTC. As protein: CASSLADGAFYEQYF.

This clone appeared a single time. CDR3: CASGEGAGTSAFF. CDR3 nucleotides: TGTGCCAGCGGAGAAGGCGCCGGGACGTCGGCTTTCTTT. This sequence joins TRBV6-1 and TRBJ1-1, with D tentatively TRBD1 (5 bases). The CDR3 totals 13 residues. V was cut by 8 bases and J by 11 bases, with 21 bases left in between. CDR1 is MNHNS and CDR2 is SASEGT in the germline V gene.

This rearrangement joins TRBV30 to TRBJ2-1, with D uncertain. V was shortened by 2 bases and J by 8 bases, with 16 bases between the two germline ends. This CDR3 region has 14 residues. CDR1 and CDR2 from the germline V gene are GTSNPN and SVGIG (reference sequence). DNA of the CDR3: TGTGCCTGGAGTCCGAGACCGAAGCCCTATGAGCAGTTCTTC. Protein sequence: CAWSPRPKPYEQFF.

The chain recombines TRBV7-2 with TRBJ1-3; TRBD1 might be the D (5 bases). With 5 bases removed from V and 3 bases from J, the gap between germline ends came to 17 bases. This CDR3 is built from 16 residues. Germline V CDR1 and CDR2: SGHTA, FQGNSA. CDR3 nucleotides: TGTGCCAGCAGCCCTAATGGGGGACGCGGTGGAAACACCATATATTTT. Amino acids: CASSPNGGRGGNTIYF.

V and J are TRBV6-1 and TRBJ2-7, with D unresolved. The CDR3 totals 11 residues. V gave up 6 bases and J gave up 2 bases, with 5 bases separating them. Germline V gene sequence: CDR1 MNHNS, CDR2 SASEGT. CDR3 sequence reads: CASRATYEQYF. CDR3 coding DNA: TGTGCCAGCAGAGCCACCTACGAGCAGTACTTC.

This clone was observed a few times. This chain joins TRBV7-2 and TRBJ1-5; TRBD1 aligns across 9 bases. The CDR3 length is 14 residues. Germline CDR1 and CDR2: SGHTA and FQGNSA. V dropped 5 bases and J dropped 7; count of bases not matched to a gene: 6. CDR3 coding DNA: TGTGCCAGCAGCCGAAACAGGGGGCCGCAGCCCCAGCATTTT. Translating it yields CASSRNRGPQPQHF.